The present T cell receptor beta chain was sequenced within a study of T cell repertoires in cytomegalovirus infection. Study as a whole: The public TCR beta signatures pointed to both CMV infection and matching HLA type.

V shed 7 bases and J shed 9 bases, with 16 bases lying between them. Per the germline V gene, CDR1 is MNHNS and CDR2 is SASEGT. This CDR3 contains 13 residues. This clonotype was seen at least ten times. Antigen unknown. Using its own MiXCR run on the reads, TCRdb lists one record per CDR3 protein. The sample lists 200,000 to 300,000 distinct CDR3 sequences, about 13% occurring once. Study-level results: Ex vivo, HLA-C-restricted CMV-specific TCR beta clonotypes prevailed over the rest of the response.

The chain employs TRBV6-1 and TRBJ2-1, with D tentatively TRBD1 (6 bases). The source material was PBMCs. The sequence was collected from a human donor in good health (CMV status not recorded). Some clones in this sample may be carry-over from other donors' samples. The CDR3 is CASMEQGMGEQFF. In nucleotides, the CDR3 is TGTGCCAGCATGGAACAGGGTATGGGTGAGCAGTTCTTC.